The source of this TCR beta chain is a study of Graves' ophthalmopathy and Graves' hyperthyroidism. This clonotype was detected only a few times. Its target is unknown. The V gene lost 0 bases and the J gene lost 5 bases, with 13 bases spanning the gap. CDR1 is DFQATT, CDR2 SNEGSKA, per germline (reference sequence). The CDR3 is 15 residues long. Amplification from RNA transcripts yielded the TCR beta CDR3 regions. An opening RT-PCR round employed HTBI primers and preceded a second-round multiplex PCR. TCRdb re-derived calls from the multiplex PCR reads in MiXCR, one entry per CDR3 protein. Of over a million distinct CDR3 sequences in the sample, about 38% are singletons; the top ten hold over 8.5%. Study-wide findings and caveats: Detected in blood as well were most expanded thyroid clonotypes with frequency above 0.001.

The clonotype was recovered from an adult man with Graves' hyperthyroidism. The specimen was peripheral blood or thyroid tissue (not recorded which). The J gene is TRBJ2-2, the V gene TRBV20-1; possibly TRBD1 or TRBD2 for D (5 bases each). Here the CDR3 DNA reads TGCAGTGCTAGAGAGCCGGGACGTACAACCGGGGAGCTGTTTTTT. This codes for CSAREPGRTTGELFF.